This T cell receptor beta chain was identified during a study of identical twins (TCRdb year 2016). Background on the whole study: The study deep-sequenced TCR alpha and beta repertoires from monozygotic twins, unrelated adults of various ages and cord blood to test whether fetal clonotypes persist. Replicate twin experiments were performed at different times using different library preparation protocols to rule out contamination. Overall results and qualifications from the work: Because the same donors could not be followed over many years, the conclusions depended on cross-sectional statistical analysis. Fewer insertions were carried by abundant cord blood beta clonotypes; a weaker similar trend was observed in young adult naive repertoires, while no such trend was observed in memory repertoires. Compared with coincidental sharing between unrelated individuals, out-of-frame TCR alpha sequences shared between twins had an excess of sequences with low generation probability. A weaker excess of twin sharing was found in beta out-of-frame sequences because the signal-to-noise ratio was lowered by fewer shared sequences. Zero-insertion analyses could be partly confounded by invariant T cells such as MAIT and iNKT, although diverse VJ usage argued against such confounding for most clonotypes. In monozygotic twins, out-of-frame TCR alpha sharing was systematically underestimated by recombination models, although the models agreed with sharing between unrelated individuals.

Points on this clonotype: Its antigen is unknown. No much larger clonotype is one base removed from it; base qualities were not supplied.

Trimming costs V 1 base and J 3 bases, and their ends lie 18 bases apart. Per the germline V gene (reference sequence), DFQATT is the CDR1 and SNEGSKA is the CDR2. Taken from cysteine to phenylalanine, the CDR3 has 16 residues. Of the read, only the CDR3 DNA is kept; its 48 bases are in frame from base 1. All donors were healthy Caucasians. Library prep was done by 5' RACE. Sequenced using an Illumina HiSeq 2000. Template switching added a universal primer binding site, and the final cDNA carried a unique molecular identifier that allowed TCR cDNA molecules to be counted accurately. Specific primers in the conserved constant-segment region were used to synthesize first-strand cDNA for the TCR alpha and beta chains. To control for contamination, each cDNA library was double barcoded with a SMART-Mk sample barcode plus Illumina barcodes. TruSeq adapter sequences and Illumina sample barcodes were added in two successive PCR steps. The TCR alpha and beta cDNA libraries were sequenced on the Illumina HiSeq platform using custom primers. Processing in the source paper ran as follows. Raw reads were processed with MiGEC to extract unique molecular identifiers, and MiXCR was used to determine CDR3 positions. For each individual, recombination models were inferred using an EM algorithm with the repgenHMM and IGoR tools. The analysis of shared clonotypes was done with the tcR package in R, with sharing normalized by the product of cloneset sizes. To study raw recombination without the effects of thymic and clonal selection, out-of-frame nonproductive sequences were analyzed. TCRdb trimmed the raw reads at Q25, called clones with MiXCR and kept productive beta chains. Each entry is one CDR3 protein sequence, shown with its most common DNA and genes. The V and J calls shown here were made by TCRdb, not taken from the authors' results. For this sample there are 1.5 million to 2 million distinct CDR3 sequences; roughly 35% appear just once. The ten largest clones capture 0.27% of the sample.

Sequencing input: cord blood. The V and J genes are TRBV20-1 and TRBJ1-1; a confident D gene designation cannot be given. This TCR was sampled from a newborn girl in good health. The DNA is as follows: TGCAGTGCTAGAGGTGGGCTACCCCGCTTGGACACTGAAGCTTTCTTT. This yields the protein CSARGGLPRLDTEAFF.